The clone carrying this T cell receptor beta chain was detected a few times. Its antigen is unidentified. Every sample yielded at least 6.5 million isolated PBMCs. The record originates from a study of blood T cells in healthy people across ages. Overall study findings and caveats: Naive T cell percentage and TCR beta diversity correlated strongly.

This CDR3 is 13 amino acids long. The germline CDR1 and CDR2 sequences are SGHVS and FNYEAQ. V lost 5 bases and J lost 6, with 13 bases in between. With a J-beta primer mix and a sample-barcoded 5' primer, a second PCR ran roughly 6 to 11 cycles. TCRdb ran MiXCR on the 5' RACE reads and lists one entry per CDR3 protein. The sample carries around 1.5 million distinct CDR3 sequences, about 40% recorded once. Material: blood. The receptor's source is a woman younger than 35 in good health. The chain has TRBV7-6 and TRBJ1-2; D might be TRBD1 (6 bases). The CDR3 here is CASSKNYRDGYTF. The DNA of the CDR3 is TGTGCCAGCAGCAAAAACTACAGGGATGGCTACACCTTC.